This is a list of T cell receptor beta chains from one sample in a study of blood T cell repertoires in COVID-19. Assay used: immunoSEQ multiplex PCR; TCRdb lists only in-frame clones, some missing. This table holds about 270,000 clones, approximately 87% found once. The sequencing input was peripheral blood. Receptors originate from a woman in her 30s with COVID-19, enrolled during active disease. Both conserved end residues are part of each CDR3.

V gene	J gene	CDR3 protein
TRBV11-3	TRBJ2-3	CASGKRDTQYF
TRBV5-8	TRBJ2-6	CASSPPSGANVLTF
TRBV27	TRBJ1-2	CASSWTGTNYGYTF
TRBV19	TRBJ1-2	CASSLSDSYGYTF
TRBV5-1	TRBJ2-7	CASSFEAGEQYF
TRBV19	TRBJ1-2	CASSILPQGHYGYTF
TRBV5-4	TRBJ1-2	CASSSGQGYGYTF
TRBV5-1	TRBJ1-4	CASSKRTPQREKLFF
TRBV2	TRBJ2-7	CASSEGRPMKLNF
TRBV5-1	TRBJ1-6	CASSPRQGQNSPLHF
TRBV9	TRBJ2-7	CASSGQGAYEQYF
TRBV4-2	TRBJ2-1	CASSQGGTYNEQFF
TRBV5-5	TRBJ2-1	CASSYPGRDEQFF
TRBV20-1	TRBJ1-2	CSASNEAGYTF
TRBV12-5	TRBJ2-1	CASKGASSGTDYNEQFF
TRBV9	TRBJ2-3	CASSVASYFTDTQYF
TRBV4-2	TRBJ2-2	CASSLRDRGGETGELFF
TRBV5-4	TRBJ2-1	CASRGTRGGYNEQFF
TRBV5-6	TRBJ2-2	CASSLLRGKAGELFF
TRBV7-9	TRBJ2-7	CASREGYEQYF
TRBV20-1	TRBJ2-1	CSASGLAGVGEQFF
TRBV5-8	TRBJ2-7	CASRIPSDEQYF
TRBV7-7	TRBJ2-1	CASSLYSSPIDEQFF
TRBV3-1/TRBV3-2	TRBJ1-1	CASSARAGATEAFF
TRBV24-1	TRBJ2-5	CATGAGQTQYF
TRBV11-2	TRBJ1-1	CASSHNAGSSTEAFF
TRBV19	TRBJ1-6	CASSIGGKSPLHF
TRBV3-1/TRBV3-2	TRBJ1-5	CASSAGQVPQPQHF
TRBV6-5	TRBJ1-2	CASSYSVQGYGYTF
TRBV7-6	TRBJ1-1	CASSHPGQGRGAFF
TRBV20-1	TRBJ2-7	CSASAGGSEQYF
TRBV6-1	TRBJ1-1	CASSEPLFGAEAFF